This T cell receptor (beta chain) was observed in a study of shared clonotypes between healthy human individuals. Whole-study results and caveats: Generation probabilities of non-shared clonotypes were lower (relative to those shared by all four donors).

To note about this clone: Its antigen is undetermined.

Cells designated naive CD8 were CD45RO-negative and were positively selected for CCR7, with terminally differentiated effector memory CD45RA+ cells excluded. Trimming removed 0 bases from V and 1 base from J, with 16 bases in between. Germline V CDR1 and CDR2: KGHSH, LQKENI. The CDR3 is 17 amino acids. Data came from immunoSEQ multiplex PCR; TCRdb stores just in-frame clones and leaves some out. The data hold roughly 2.1 million clones, with 85% to 95% observed a single time. The chain recombines TRBV18 with TRBJ2-7; tentative D call: TRBD2 (5 bases). Input material: naive CD8+ T cells from PBMCs. This receptor was identified in a man younger than 35 in good health. Some clones in this sample may be carry-over from other donors' samples. Here the CDR3 reads CASSPPPRAVRSYEQYF. The CDR3 nucleotides read TGTGCCAGCTCACCACCGCCGAGGGCGGTACGTTCCTACGAGCAGTACTTC.